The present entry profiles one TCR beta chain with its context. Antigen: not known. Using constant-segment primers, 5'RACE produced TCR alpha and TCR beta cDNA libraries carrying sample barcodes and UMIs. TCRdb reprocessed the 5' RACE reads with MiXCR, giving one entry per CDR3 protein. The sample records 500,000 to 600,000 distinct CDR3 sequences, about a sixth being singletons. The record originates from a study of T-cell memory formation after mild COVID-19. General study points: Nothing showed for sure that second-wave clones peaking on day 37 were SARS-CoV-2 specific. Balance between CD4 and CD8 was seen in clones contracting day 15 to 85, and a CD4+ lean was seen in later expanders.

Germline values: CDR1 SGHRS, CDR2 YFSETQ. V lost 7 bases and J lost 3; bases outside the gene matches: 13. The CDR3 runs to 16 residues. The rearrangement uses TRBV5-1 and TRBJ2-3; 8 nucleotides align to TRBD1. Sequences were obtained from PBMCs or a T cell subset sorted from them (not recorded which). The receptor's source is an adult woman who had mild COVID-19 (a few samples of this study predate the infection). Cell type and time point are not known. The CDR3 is CASHRGTFPHTDTQYF. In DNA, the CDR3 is TGCGCCAGCCACAGGGGGACATTCCCCCATACAGATACGCAGTATTTT.